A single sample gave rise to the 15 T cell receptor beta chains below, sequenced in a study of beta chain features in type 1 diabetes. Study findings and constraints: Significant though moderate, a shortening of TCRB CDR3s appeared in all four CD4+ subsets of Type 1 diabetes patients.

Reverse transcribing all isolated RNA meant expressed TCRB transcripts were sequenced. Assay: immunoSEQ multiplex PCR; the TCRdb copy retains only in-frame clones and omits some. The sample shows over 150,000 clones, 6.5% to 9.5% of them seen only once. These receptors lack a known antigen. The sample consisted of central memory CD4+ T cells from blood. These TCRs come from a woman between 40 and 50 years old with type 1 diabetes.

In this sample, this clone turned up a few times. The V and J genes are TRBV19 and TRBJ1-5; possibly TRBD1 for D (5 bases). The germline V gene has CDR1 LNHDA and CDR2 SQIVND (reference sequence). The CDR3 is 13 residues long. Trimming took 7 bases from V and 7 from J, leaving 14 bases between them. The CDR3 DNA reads TGTGCCAGTAAGGGGCAGGGCAGGCAGCCCCAGCATTTT. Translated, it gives CASKGQGRQPQHF.

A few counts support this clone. The CDR3 region is CASGEFSYNEQFF. The DNA for the CDR3 is TGTGCCAGCGGGGAGTTCTCCTACAATGAGCAGTTCTTC. V and J are TRBV7-2 and TRBJ2-1; tentative D call: TRBD2 (5 bases). Per the germline V gene, CDR1 is SGHTA and CDR2 is FQGNSA. The V and J ends lost 8 bases and 0 bases respectively, with 8 bases between them. The CDR3 extends over 13 amino acids.

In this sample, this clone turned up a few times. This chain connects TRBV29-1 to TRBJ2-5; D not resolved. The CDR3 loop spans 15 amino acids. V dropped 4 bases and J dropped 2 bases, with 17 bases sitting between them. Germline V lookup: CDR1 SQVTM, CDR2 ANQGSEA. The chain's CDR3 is CSVVFNRQTQETQYF. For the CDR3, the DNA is TGCAGCGTTGTCTTTAACAGACAAACGCAAGAGACCCAGTACTTC. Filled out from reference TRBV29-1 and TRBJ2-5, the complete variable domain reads SAVISQKPSRDICQRGTSLTIQCQVDSQVTMMFWYRQQPGQSLTLIATANQGSEATYESGFVIDKFPISRPNLTFSTLTVSNMSPEDSSIYLCSVVFNRQTQETQYFGPGTRLLVL.

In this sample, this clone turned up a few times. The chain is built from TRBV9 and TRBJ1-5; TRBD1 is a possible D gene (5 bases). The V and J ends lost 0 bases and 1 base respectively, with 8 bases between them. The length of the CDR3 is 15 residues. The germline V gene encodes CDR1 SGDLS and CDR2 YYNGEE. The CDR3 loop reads CASSVGGSSNQPQHF. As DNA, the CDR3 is TGTGCCAGCAGCGTAGGGGGCTCCAGCAATCAGCCCCAGCATTTT.

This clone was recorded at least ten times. In DNA form, the CDR3 reads TGTGCCTTCAACTACGAGCAGTACTTC. This gives the protein CAFNYEQYF. The V call is TRBV7-2, the J call TRBJ2-7; D remains unclear. CDR3 length: 9 residues. The germline gives CDR1 SGHTA, CDR2 FQGNSA. V was shortened by 11 bases and J by 3 bases, with 5 bases between the two germline ends. Drawing the rest from reference TRBV7-2 and TRBJ2-7, the complete variable domain is GAGVSQSPSNKVTEKGKDVELRCDPISGHTALYWYRQSLGQGLEFLIYFQGNSAPDKSGLPSDRFSAERTGGSVSTLTIQRTQQEDSAVYLCAFNYEQYFGPGTRLTVT.

DNA for the CDR3: TGTGCCAGCAGCCTCACTACAGGTCCCTACGAGCAGTACTTC. Translation: CASSLTTGPYEQYF. The chain links TRBV7-9 to TRBJ2-7, with D tentatively TRBD1 (5 bases). The CDR3 totals 14 residues. Germline V gene lookup returns CDR1 SEHNR and CDR2 FQNEAQ (reference sequence). With 5 bases removed from V and 2 bases from J, the gap between germline ends came to 13 bases.

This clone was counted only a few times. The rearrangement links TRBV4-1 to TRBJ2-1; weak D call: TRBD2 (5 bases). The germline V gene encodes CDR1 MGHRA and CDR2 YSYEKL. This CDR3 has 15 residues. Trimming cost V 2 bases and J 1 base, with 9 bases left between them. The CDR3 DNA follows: TGCGCCAGCAGCCAACCGGGAAAGTCCTACAATGAGCAGTTCTTC. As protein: CASSQPGKSYNEQFF.

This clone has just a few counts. The CDR3 protein is CATGARGLGNTIYF. In nucleotides, the CDR3 is TGTGCCACTGGTGCGCGGGGGCTCGGAAACACCATATATTTT. The chain recombines TRBV15 with TRBJ1-3; weak D call: TRBD1 (6 bases). The CDR3 is 14 residues long. Trimming took off 9 bases at V and 4 bases at J, with 16 bases between the two ends. In germline, CDR1 is LNHNV, CDR2 YYDKDF (reference sequence). The whole variable domain, filled in from reference TRBV15 and TRBJ1-3, reads DAMVIQNPRYQVTQFGKPVTLSCSQTLNHNVMYWYQQKSSQAPKLLFHYYDKDFNNEADTPDNFQSRRPNTSFCFLDIRSPGLGDTAMYLCATGARGLGNTIYFGEGSWLTVV.

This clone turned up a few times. The CDR3 protein is CASRPRTGEDYGYTF. In DNA form, the CDR3 reads TGTGCCAGCAGACCCCGGACAGGGGAGGACTATGGCTACACCTTC. The chain joins TRBV5-4 to TRBJ1-2, with 9 bases matching TRBD1. The CDR3 contains 15 residues. With V trimmed by 5 bases and J by 3 bases, 8 bases remained unmatched. Germline CDR1 SGHNT, CDR2 YYREEE (reference sequence).

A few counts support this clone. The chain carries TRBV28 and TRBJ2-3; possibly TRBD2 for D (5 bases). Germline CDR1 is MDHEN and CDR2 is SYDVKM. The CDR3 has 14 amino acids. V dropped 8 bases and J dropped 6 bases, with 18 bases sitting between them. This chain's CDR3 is CASAEADTFDTQYF. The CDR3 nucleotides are TGTGCCAGCGCGGAGGCCGATACCTTCGATACGCAGTATTTT.

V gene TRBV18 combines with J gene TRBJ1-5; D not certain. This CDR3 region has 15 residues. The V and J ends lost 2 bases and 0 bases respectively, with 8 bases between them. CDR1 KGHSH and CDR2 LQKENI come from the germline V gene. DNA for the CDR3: TGTGCCAGCTCACCAACGGTCGGTAGCAATCAGCCCCAGCATTTT. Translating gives CASSPTVGSNQPQHF.

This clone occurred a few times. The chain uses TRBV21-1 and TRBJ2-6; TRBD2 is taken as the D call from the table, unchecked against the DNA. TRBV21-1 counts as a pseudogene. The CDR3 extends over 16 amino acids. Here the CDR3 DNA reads TGTGCCAGCAGCGCTAAGAGATTCACTGGGGCCAACGTCCTGACTTTC. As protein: CASSAKRFTGANVLTF.

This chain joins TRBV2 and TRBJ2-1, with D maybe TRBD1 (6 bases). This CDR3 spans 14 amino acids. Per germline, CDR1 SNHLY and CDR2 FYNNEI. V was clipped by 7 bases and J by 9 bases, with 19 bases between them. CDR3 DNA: TGTGCCAGCATCCCCGGCACGGGCAGGGGTGAGCAGTTCTTC. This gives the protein CASIPGTGRGEQFF.

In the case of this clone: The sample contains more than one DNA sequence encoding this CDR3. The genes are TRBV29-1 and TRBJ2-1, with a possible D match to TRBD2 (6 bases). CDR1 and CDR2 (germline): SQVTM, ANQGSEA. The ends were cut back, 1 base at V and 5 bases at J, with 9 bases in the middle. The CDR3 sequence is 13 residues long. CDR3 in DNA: TGCAGCGTTGAAGGCGGGGCCAACAATGAGCAGTTCTTC. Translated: CSVEGGANNEQFF.

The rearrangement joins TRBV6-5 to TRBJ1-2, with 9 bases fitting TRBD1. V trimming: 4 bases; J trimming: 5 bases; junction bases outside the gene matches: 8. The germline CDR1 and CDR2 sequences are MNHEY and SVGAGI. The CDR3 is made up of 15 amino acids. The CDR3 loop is CASSSSGTGTYGYTF. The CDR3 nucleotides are TGTGCCAGCAGTTCATCCGGGACAGGGACTTATGGCTACACCTTC.